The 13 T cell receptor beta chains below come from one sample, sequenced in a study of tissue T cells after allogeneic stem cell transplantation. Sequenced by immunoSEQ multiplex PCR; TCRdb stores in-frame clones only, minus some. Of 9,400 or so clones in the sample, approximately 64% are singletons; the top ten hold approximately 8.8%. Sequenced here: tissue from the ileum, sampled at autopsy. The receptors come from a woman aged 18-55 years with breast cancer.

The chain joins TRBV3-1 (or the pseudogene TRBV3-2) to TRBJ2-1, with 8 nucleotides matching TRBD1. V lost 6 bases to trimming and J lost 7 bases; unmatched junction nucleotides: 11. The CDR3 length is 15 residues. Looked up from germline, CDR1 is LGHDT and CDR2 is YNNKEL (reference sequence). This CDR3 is CASSHGTGIGNEQFF. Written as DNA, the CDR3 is TGTGCCAGCAGTCACGGGACAGGAATCGGTAATGAGCAGTTCTTC.

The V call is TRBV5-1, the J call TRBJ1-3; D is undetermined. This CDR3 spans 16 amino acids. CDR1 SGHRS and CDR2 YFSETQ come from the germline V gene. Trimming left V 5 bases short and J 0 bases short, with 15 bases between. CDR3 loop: CASRAGEERSGNTIYF. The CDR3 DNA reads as TGCGCCAGCAGAGCCGGAGAGGAGCGCTCTGGAAACACCATATATTTT.

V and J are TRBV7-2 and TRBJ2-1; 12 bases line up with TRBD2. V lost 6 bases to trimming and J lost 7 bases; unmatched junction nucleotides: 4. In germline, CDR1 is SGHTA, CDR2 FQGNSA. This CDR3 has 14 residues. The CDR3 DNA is TGTGCCAGCAGACCCGGACTAGCGGGAAATGAGCAGTTCTTC. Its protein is CASRPGLAGNEQFF.

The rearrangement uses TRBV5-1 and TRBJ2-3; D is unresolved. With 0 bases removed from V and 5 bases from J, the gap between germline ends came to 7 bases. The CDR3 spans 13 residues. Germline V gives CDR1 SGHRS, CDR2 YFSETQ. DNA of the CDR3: TGCGCCAGCAGCTTGGGGGAAGAAGATACGCAGTATTTT. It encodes CASSLGEEDTQYF.

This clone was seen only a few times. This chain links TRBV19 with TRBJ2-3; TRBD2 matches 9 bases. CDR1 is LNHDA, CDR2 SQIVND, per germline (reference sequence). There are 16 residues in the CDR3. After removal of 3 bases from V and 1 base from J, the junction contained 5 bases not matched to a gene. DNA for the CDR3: TGTGCCAGTAGTATTTCGCGCGGGAGGGGCACAGATACGCAGTATTTT. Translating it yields CASSISRGRGTDTQYF.

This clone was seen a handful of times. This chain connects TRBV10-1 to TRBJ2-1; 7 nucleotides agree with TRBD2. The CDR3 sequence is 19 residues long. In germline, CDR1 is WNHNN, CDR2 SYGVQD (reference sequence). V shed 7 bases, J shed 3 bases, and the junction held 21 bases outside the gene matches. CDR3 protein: CASTLHRWWAGDFYNEQFF. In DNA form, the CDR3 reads TGCGCCAGCACCCTTCACCGCTGGTGGGCGGGAGATTTCTACAATGAGCAGTTCTTC.

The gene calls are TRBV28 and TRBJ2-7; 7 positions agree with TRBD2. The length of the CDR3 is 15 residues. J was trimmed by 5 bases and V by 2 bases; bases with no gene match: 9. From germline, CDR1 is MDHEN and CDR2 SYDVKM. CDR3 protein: CASSLIGGSPNEQYF. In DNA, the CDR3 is TGTGCCAGCAGTTTAATAGGCGGGAGCCCCAACGAGCAGTACTTC.

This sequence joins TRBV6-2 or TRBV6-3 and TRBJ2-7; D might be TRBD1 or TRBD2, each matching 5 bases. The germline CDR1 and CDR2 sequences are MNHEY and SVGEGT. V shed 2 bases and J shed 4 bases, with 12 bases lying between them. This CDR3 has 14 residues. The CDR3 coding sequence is TGTGCCAGCAGTTACGTGGGGGAAGGGTACGAGCAGTACTTC. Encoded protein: CASSYVGEGYEQYF.

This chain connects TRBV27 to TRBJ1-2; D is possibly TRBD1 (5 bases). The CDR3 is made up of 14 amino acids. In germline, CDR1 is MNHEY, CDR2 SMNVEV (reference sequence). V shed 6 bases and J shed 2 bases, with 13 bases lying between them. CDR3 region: CASRPQGSNYGYTF. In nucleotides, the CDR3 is TGTGCCAGCAGGCCTCAGGGATCGAACTATGGCTACACCTTC.

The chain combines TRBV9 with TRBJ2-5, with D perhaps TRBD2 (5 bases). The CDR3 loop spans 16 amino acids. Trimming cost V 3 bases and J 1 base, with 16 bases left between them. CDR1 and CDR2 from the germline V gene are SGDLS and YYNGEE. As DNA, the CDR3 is TGTGCCAGCAGCGCCGCGCGGGTGTTCGGCCAAGAGACCCAGTACTTC. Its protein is CASSAARVFGQETQYF.

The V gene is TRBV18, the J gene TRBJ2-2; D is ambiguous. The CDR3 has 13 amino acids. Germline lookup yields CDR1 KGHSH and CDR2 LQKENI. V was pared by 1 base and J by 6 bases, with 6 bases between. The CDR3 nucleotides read TGTGCCAGCTCACCACGTAAGGCCGGGGAGCTGTTTTTT. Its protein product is CASSPRKAGELFF.

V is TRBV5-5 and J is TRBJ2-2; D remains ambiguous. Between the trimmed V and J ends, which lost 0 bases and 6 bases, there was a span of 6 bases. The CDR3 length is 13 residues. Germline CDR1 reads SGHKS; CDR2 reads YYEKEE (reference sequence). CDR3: CASSLEDPGELFF. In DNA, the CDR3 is TGTGCCAGCAGCTTGGAGGATCCCGGGGAGCTGTTTTTT.

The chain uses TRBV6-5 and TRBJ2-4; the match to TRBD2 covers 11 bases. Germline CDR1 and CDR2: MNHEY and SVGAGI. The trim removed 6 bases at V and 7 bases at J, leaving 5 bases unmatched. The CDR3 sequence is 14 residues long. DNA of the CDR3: TGTGCCAGCAGCCCCTCTAGCGGGGGGAACATTCAGTACTTC. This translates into CASSPSSGGNIQYF.